These 30 T cell receptor beta chains share one sample of origin, sequenced in a study of T-cell memory formation after mild COVID-19. Via MiXCR, TCRdb re-called the 5' RACE reads, giving one row per CDR3 protein. The sample includes roughly 450,000 distinct CDR3 sequences, around a sixth of them seen just once. The sample comprised PBMCs or a T cell subset sorted from them (not recorded which). The receptors shown here come from an adult woman who had mild COVID-19 (a few samples of this study predate the infection). Cell type and time point are not known.

This clonotype was counted many times. The chain carries TRBV9 and TRBJ2-1; 8 nucleotides line up with TRBD2. This CDR3 has 15 residues. Looked up from germline, CDR1 is SGDLS and CDR2 is YYNGEE. Unmatched junction bases numbered 1, after V lost 0 bases and J lost 2 bases. CDR3 loop: CASSVVAGTYNEQFF. The CDR3 DNA sequence: TGTGCCAGCAGCGTAGTAGCGGGAACCTACAATGAGCAGTTCTTC.

The V and J genes are TRBV5-1 and TRBJ2-1, with 12 bases fitting TRBD2. This CDR3 is built from 17 residues. The germline V gene has CDR1 SGHRS and CDR2 YFSETQ. V was clipped by 0 bases and J by 4 bases; unmatched bases: 5. The CDR3 sequence is CASSLGLAGEIYNEQFF. CDR3 bases: TGCGCCAGCAGCTTGGGACTAGCGGGGGAGATATACAATGAGCAGTTCTTC.

This clonotype was found a few times. This chain joins TRBV19 and TRBJ2-7; TRBD1 aligns across 9 bases. This CDR3 has 14 residues. Losses at the gene ends were 3 bases for V and 5 bases for J; bases not matched to a gene: 5. Germline V lookup: CDR1 LNHDA, CDR2 SQIVND (reference sequence). The CDR3 loop is CASSIGTGSHEQYF. The DNA of the CDR3 is TGTGCCAGTAGTATTGGGACAGGGTCCCACGAGCAGTACTTC.

This clonotype was found a few times. The chain is built from TRBV7-9 and TRBJ1-2, with D hard to call. V lost 5 bases to trimming and J lost 5 bases, with 12 bases between them. The CDR3 has 13 residues. The germline V gene has CDR1 SEHNR and CDR2 FQNEAQ (reference sequence). As DNA, the CDR3 is TGTGCCAGCAGCCCAGTAGCGGCATATGGCTACACCTTC. This translates into CASSPVAAYGYTF.

This clonotype was picked up many times. This chain connects TRBV7-3 to TRBJ2-1; the match to TRBD2 covers 7 bases. This CDR3 is built from 12 residues. J gave up 3 bases and V 11 bases, and 4 bases lay outside the gene matches. CDR1 and CDR2 from the germline V gene are SGHTA and FQGTGA. CDR3 in amino acids: CAGSGFYNEQFF. The CDR3 bases are TGTGCCGGTAGCGGGTTCTACAATGAGCAGTTCTTC.

The J gene is TRBJ2-3, the V gene TRBV6-2 or TRBV6-3, with 8 bases aligning to TRBD2. The V gene's germline CDR1 is MNHEY and CDR2 SVGEGT. The CDR3 runs 14 residues. Trimming removed 5 bases from V and 6 bases from J; junction bases left unmatched: 7. The CDR3 DNA sequence: TGTGCCAGCAGTCCCTGGCGGGAGGAGGATACGCAGTATTTT. Amino acid sequence: CASSPWREEDTQYF.

Ten or more counts support this clonotype. The chain combines TRBV6-6 with TRBJ2-1, with D perhaps TRBD2 (6 bases). V was cut by 0 bases and J by 2 bases, with 14 bases left in between. There are 17 residues in the CDR3. Germline values: CDR1 MNHNY, CDR2 SVGAGI (reference sequence). The CDR3 loop is CASSYSFLGGTYNEQFF. CDR3 bases: TGTGCCAGCAGTTACTCCTTTTTGGGGGGAACCTACAATGAGCAGTTCTTC.

V gene TRBV29-1 combines with J gene TRBJ1-6; 7 nucleotides match TRBD1. Germline V gene sequence: CDR1 SQVTM, CDR2 ANQGSEA. This CDR3 comprises 11 residues. V trimming: 1 base; J trimming: 14 bases; junction bases outside the gene matches: 2. The CDR3: CSVEGGGTLHF. In nucleotides, the CDR3 is TGCAGCGTTGAAGGAGGGGGCACCCTCCACTTT.

The chain recombines TRBV6-2 or TRBV6-3 with TRBJ2-1; possible D gene TRBD2, 5 bases. V lost 4 bases, J lost 10 bases, and 14 bases lay in between. The CDR3 sequence is 13 residues long. Germline V gene sequence: CDR1 MNHEY, CDR2 SVGEGT. CDR3 protein: CASSSGWPGEQFF. The CDR3 DNA reads as TGTGCCAGCAGTTCCGGGTGGCCGGGAGAGCAGTTCTTC.

This chain connects TRBV5-1 to TRBJ2-2, with no clear D. Germline V gene lookup returns CDR1 SGHRS and CDR2 YFSETQ. Trimming pared 0 bases from V and 5 bases from J, leaving 11 bases between. The CDR3 runs to 15 residues. The CDR3 DNA reads TGCGCCAGCAGCTTGGGAGCAGGTGTAACCGGGGAGCTGTTTTTT. Its protein is CASSLGAGVTGELFF.

V and J are TRBV7-6 and TRBJ2-1, with 8 nucleotides matching TRBD2. The CDR3 spans 17 residues. Germline trimming cut 5 bases from V and 4 bases from J; bases unmatched to any gene: 13. Germline V gives CDR1 SGHVS, CDR2 FNYEAQ. The CDR3: CASSPRYQSGRYNEQFF. The CDR3 DNA follows: TGTGCCAGCAGCCCCCGCTATCAGAGCGGGAGATACAATGAGCAGTTCTTC.

The chain recombines TRBV7-9 with TRBJ1-1, with TRBD1 matching over 9 bases. Germline V gene sequence: CDR1 SEHNR, CDR2 FQNEAQ (reference sequence). With V trimmed by 2 bases and J by 5 bases, 6 bases remained unmatched. This CDR3 comprises 15 residues. The CDR3 nucleotides read TGTGCCAGCAGCTTATTAGGGACAGGGAATACTGAAGCTTTCTTT. Translating it yields CASSLLGTGNTEAFF.

This clonotype turned up a few times. The gene calls are TRBV7-2 and TRBJ2-7; 10 nucleotides agree with TRBD2. There are 15 residues in the CDR3. Unmatched junction bases numbered 4, after V lost 1 base and J lost 4 bases. CDR1 and CDR2 (germline): SGHTA, FQGNSA. The CDR3 here is CASSLELAGSYEQYF. CDR3 coding DNA: TGTGCCAGCAGCTTAGAACTAGCGGGATCTTACGAGCAGTACTTC.

The chain carries TRBV7-9 and TRBJ2-1; 7 bases agree with TRBD2. The CDR3 is 15 residues long. The ends lost 0 bases at V and 3 bases at J; junction bases unmatched: 2. Germline V lookup: CDR1 SEHNR, CDR2 FQNEAQ (reference sequence). The CDR3 nucleotides are TGTGCCAGCAGCTTAGCGCGGGGGATCTACAATGAGCAGTTCTTC. Its protein is CASSLARGIYNEQFF. Based on the CDR3 plus reference TRBV7-9 and TRBJ2-1, the full variable domain is DTGVSQNPRHKITKRGQNVTFRCDPISEHNRLYWYRQTLGQGPEFLTYFQNEAQLEKSRLLSDRFSAERPKGSFSTLEIQRTEQGDSAMYLCASSLARGIYNEQFFGPGTRLTVL.

V is TRBV11-3 and J is TRBJ1-1; D not resolved. Per germline, CDR1 SGHNT and CDR2 YENEEA. The CDR3 spans 13 residues. V gave up 0 bases and J gave up 2 bases, with 4 bases separating them. The CDR3 DNA reads as TGTGCCAGCAGCTTAGAAGAAAACACTGAAGCTTTCTTT. It codes for CASSLEENTEAFF.

The chain uses TRBV7-3 and TRBJ2-3; D call uncertain. Germline V CDR1 and CDR2: SGHTA, FQGTGA. The CDR3 is made up of 13 amino acids. V lost 6 bases and J 1 base, leaving 8 bases between the germline ends. CDR3 region: CASSGGGTDTQYF. The CDR3 region has the DNA TGTGCCAGCAGTGGTGGAGGCACAGATACGCAGTATTTT.

This clonotype was observed many times. The gene calls are TRBV25-1 and TRBJ2-7; no clear D. This CDR3 comprises 11 residues. Between the trimmed V and J ends, which lost 5 bases and 3 bases, there was a span of 5 bases. Germline V gene lookup returns CDR1 MGHDK and CDR2 SYGVNS. This CDR3 reads CASSIYYEQYF. CDR3 bases: TGTGCCAGCAGTATCTACTACGAGCAGTACTTC.

The rearrangement joins TRBV9 to TRBJ2-2; 10 bases are a match to TRBD1. After removal of 3 bases from V and 7 bases from J, the junction contained 3 bases not matched to a gene. The CDR3 is 14 residues long. The germline gives CDR1 SGDLS, CDR2 YYNGEE. The CDR3 coding sequence is TGTGCCAGCAGCGGCGACAGGGGGCGCGGGGAGCTGTTTTTT. Its translation: CASSGDRGRGELFF.

The sample holds a few counts of this clonotype. The chain has TRBV20-1 and TRBJ2-7; D not certain. V lost 0 bases to trimming and J lost 3 bases, with 9 bases between them. This CDR3 spans 13 amino acids. CDR1 is DFQATT, CDR2 SNEGSKA, per germline (reference sequence). The CDR3 DNA reads as TGCAGTGCTAGAGAGACGGCAGGCTACGAGCAGTACTTC. This gives the protein CSARETAGYEQYF.

This clonotype was counted ten times or more. This chain joins TRBV5-4 and TRBJ1-6; D gene uncertain. V was shortened by 4 bases and J by 14 bases, with 19 bases between the two germline ends. Germline V CDR1 and CDR2: SGHNT, YYREEE (reference sequence). This CDR3 has 14 residues. CDR3 sequence (DNA): TGTGCCAGCAGCCACATCCTGGCCGGGGAGGCCCTCCACTTT. Residues: CASSHILAGEALHF.

This clonotype was picked up many times. V usage is TRBV7-2 and J usage is TRBJ1-3; TRBD1 might be the D (5 bases). CDR1 SGHTA and CDR2 FQGNSA come from the germline V gene. This CDR3 is 15 amino acids long. V lost 3 bases and J 2 bases, leaving 11 bases between the germline ends. As DNA, the CDR3 is TGTGCCAGCAGCTTTCGGGCAGGGACTGGAAACACCATATATTTT. This translates into CASSFRAGTGNTIYF.

J is TRBJ1-1 and V is TRBV7-8; no firm D call. The CDR3 covers 14 residues. CDR1 is SGHVS, CDR2 FQNEAQ, per germline. The germline V and J ends were trimmed by 5 bases and 0 bases, with 10 bases remaining between them. CDR3 nucleotide sequence: TGTGCCAGCAGCCCAGTCGGGGTGAACACTGAAGCTTTCTTT. Protein sequence: CASSPVGVNTEAFF.

The chain couples TRBV24-1 to TRBJ2-7; 7 positions match TRBD1. CDR3 length equals 13 residues. Germline assignment: CDR1 KGHDR and CDR2 SFDVKD. V shed 7 bases and J 5 bases; nucleotides not matched to a gene: 7. The CDR3 spells CATRPDRFHEQYF. CDR3 DNA: TGTGCCACCAGACCGGACAGGTTTCACGAGCAGTACTTC.

V is TRBV7-2 and J is TRBJ2-7; 7 nucleotides align to TRBD1. The germline CDR1 and CDR2 sequences are SGHTA and FQGNSA. The CDR3 loop spans 14 amino acids. Unmatched junction bases numbered 7, after V lost 5 bases and J lost 3 bases. This CDR3 is CASSVDRSHYEQYF. The CDR3 DNA reads as TGTGCCAGCAGCGTGGACAGGAGCCACTACGAGCAGTACTTC.

Details on this clonotype: Compared with germline, one end of the junction differs, possibly owing to a read error. The chain employs TRBV7-3 and TRBJ2-1; D might be TRBD1 (5 bases). Per germline, CDR1 SGHTA and CDR2 FQGTGA. The length of the CDR3 is 15 residues. The CDR3 coding sequence is TGTACCAGCAGCTTAACTCTGACAGTGCGCAATGAGCAGTTCTTC. This translates into CTSSLTLTVRNEQFF.

The J gene is TRBJ2-1, the V gene TRBV6-2 or TRBV6-3, with 8 bases aligning to TRBD2. The CDR3 spans 14 residues. The J segment lost 6 bases and the V segment lost 4 bases, leaving 5 bases of the junction unmatched. Germline CDR1 and CDR2: MNHEY and SVGEGT. The CDR3 spells CASSFLRGGNEQFF. Written as DNA, the CDR3 is TGTGCCAGCAGTTTTTTACGGGGGGGCAATGAGCAGTTCTTC.

This clonotype was found many times. The CDR3 bases are TGTGCCAGCAGCTTCAGGACAGCCATGGGAAACACCATATATTTT. Protein sequence: CASSFRTAMGNTIYF. This chain links TRBV7-9 with TRBJ1-3; D might be TRBD1 (6 bases). The germline V and J ends were trimmed by 3 bases and 4 bases, with 13 bases remaining between them. The germline gives CDR1 SEHNR, CDR2 FQNEAQ (reference sequence). There are 15 residues in the CDR3.

This chain links TRBV5-1 with TRBJ1-1; TRBD1 might be the D (6 bases). Germline-derived CDR1 and CDR2 are SGHRS and YFSETQ. This CDR3 is built from 16 residues. V was shortened by 4 bases and J by 6 bases, with 22 bases between the two germline ends. CDR3 bases: TGCGCCAGCAGCCCCCGGGCAGGGGCCGAAGGCGCTGAAGCTTTCTTT. Protein product: CASSPRAGAEGAEAFF.

This clonotype appeared a few times. This chain joins TRBV7-6 and TRBJ2-1; 8 bases map to TRBD1. V lost 5 bases and J lost 7; bases outside the gene matches: 10. Germline V CDR1 and CDR2: SGHVS, FNYEAQ. CDR3 length: 15 residues. CDR3 sequence reads: CASSGYSTGANEQFF. The CDR3 DNA is TGTGCCAGCAGCGGTTATTCGACAGGGGCGAATGAGCAGTTCTTC.

V gene TRBV12-3 or TRBV12-4 combines with J gene TRBJ1-1; tentatively, D is TRBD1 (6 bases). V lost 5 bases and J 5 bases, leaving 15 bases between the germline ends. This CDR3 contains 14 residues. The CDR3 nucleotides are TGTGCCAGCAGTCGTACAGGGTTTTCAACTGAAGCTTTCTTT. Translating it yields CASSRTGFSTEAFF.